A single sample is the source of the 8 T cell receptor beta chains below, sequenced in a study of metastatic and nonmetastatic thyroid tumors. From the PCR reads, TCRdb re-called clones with MiXCR. The top ten hold roughly 23% of the sample, which has about 40,000 clones, over 9.5% seen once. All patients were untreated before thyroid surgery. Specimen: blood. The receptor set was obtained from a female donor with papillary thyroid cancer or a benign thyroid nodule (not recorded which). Some clones in this sample may be carry-over from other donors' samples.

This clone was seen only a few times. This sequence may be a read error, since a much larger clone differs from it by one base. The same CDR3 also results from other DNA sequences found in this sample. The chain has TRBV7-6 and TRBJ2-7, with D possibly being TRBD1 (6 bases). The CDR3 is 11 amino acids. Germline-derived CDR1 and CDR2 are SGHVS and FNYEAQ. Written as DNA, the CDR3 is TGTGCCAGCAGCTTTGGGACACCGGCACACTTC. It translates to CASSFGTPAHF.

This clone has at least ten counts. The rearrangement links TRBV11-3 to TRBJ2-2; no clear D. V lost 2 bases and J 3 bases, leaving 13 bases between the germline ends. CDR3 length: 16 amino acids. Germline V lookup: CDR1 SGHNT, CDR2 YENEEA. The CDR3 DNA is TGTGCCAGCAGCTTATCTATCCCCCGAGACACCGGGGAGCTGTTTTTT. Translating it yields CASSLSIPRDTGELFF. The whole variable domain, remainder taken from reference TRBV11-3 and TRBJ2-2, is EAGVVQSPRYKIIEKKQPVAFWCNPISGHNTLYWYLQNLGQGPELLIRYENEEAVDDSQLPKDRFSAERLKGVDSTLKIQPAELGDSAVYLCASSLSIPRDTGELFFGEGSRLTVL.

This clone was seen many times. The chain employs TRBV19 and TRBJ2-3, with 7 bases that match TRBD2. Germline CDR1 LNHDA, CDR2 SQIVND (reference sequence). CDR3 length equals 18 residues. V shed 5 bases and J 0 bases; nucleotides not matched to a gene: 14. CDR3: CASSPERLAGLSTDTQYF. CDR3 nucleotide sequence: TGTGCCAGTAGTCCCGAACGTTTAGCGGGCCTTAGCACAGATACGCAGTATTTT.

This clone was seen at least ten times. The V and J genes are TRBV7-2 and TRBJ2-7; no definite D call. This CDR3 comprises 14 residues. The V and J ends lost 1 base and 3 bases respectively, with 10 bases between them. The germline V gene encodes CDR1 SGHTA and CDR2 FQGNSA. The CDR3 nucleotides read TGTGCCAGCAGCTTAGATCCAGCCAGCTACGAGCAGTACTTC. Amino acid sequence: CASSLDPASYEQYF.

This clone appeared many times. The V call is TRBV20-1, the J call TRBJ2-7, with TRBD1 matching over 10 bases. The V gene end was trimmed by 6 bases and the J gene end by 4 bases; junction bases not matched to a gene: 6. Germline loops: CDR1 DFQATT, CDR2 SNEGSKA (reference sequence). The CDR3 covers 13 residues. CDR3 in amino acids: CSARTGGDYEQYF. CDR3 DNA: TGCAGTGCCAGGACAGGGGGAGATTACGAGCAGTACTTC.

This clone was observed at least ten times. The J gene is TRBJ2-1, the V gene TRBV28; 16 bases agree with TRBD2. Germline CDR1 MDHEN, CDR2 SYDVKM. The CDR3 sequence is 17 residues long. V dropped 5 bases and J dropped 4; count of bases not matched to a gene: 5. CDR3 sequence reads: CASSRGTSGRAYNEQFF. CDR3 in DNA: TGTGCCAGCAGTCGCGGGACTAGCGGGAGGGCTTACAATGAGCAGTTCTTC.

On this clone itself: One end of the junction is discordant with germline, which a read error may explain. This chain connects TRBV6-5 to TRBJ2-7; perhaps TRBD1 as D (6 bases). Germline values: CDR1 MNHEY, CDR2 SVGAGI. The CDR3 is made up of 15 amino acids. This CDR3 reads CVSSSPGTWAYEQYF. In DNA form, the CDR3 reads TGTGTCAGCAGTTCCCCCGGGACATGGGCCTACGAGCAGTACTTC.

V gene TRBV11-2 combines with J gene TRBJ2-7; TRBD2 matches at 7 bases. Losses at the gene ends were 4 bases for V and 3 bases for J; bases not matched to a gene: 9. There are 15 residues in the CDR3. CDR1 is SGHAT, CDR2 FQNNGV, per germline. CDR3 loop: CASSCTSVGLYEQYF. In DNA form, the CDR3 reads TGTGCCAGCAGCTGTACTAGCGTAGGACTCTACGAGCAGTACTTC. The full variable domain, completed using reference TRBV11-2 and TRBJ2-7, is EAGVAQSPRYKIIEKRQSVAFWCNPISGHATLYWYQQILGQGPKLLIQFQNNGVVDDSQLPKDRFSAERLKGVDSTLKIQPAKLEDSAVYLCASSCTSVGLYEQYFGPGTRLTVT.